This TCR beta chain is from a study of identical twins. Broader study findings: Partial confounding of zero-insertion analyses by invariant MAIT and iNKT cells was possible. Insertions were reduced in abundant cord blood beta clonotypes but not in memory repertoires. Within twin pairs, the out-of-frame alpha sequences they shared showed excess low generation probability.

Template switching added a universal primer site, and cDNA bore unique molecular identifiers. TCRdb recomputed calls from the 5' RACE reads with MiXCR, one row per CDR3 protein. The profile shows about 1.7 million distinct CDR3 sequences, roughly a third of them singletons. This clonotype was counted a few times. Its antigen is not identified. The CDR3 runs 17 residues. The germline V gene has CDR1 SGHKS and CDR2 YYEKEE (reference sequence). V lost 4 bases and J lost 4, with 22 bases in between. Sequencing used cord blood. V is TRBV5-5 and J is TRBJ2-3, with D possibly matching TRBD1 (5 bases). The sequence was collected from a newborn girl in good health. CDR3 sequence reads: CASSPRQSWTQADTQYF. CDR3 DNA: TGTGCCAGCAGCCCGCGACAGAGTTGGACACAGGCAGATACGCAGTATTTT.